Below are 25 T cell receptor beta chains sequenced from a single sample in a study of blood T cell repertoires in COVID-19. Sequencing used immunoSEQ multiplex PCR; TCRdb keeps in-frame clones, though not all of them. The sample carries 220,000 or so clones, 80% to 90% recorded once. The sequenced sample consisted of peripheral blood. Receptors originate from an older woman who had recovered from COVID-19.

This rearrangement joins TRBV6-5 to TRBJ2-3; D is ambiguous. CDR1 and CDR2 (germline): MNHEY, SVGAGI. The V end lost 2 bases, the J end lost 5 bases, and 8 bases lay between the germline ends. This CDR3 comprises 13 residues. The CDR3 DNA reads TGTGCCAGCAGTTACCAGGAAAAAGATACGCAGTATTTT. Protein: CASSYQEKDTQYF.

The genes are TRBV9 and TRBJ2-1; TRBD1 might be the D (7 bases). The CDR3 has 15 amino acids. CDR1 SGDLS and CDR2 YYNGEE come from the germline V gene. V was trimmed by 6 bases and J by 6 bases, leaving 19 bases between them. CDR3 residues: CASTRTGAGGNEQFF. CDR3 bases: TGTGCCAGCACCCGGACGGGAGCAGGGGGCAATGAGCAGTTCTTC.

About this clone itself: Relative to the germline gene, one junction end is altered; a read error may explain this. CDR3 nucleotides: TGTGCCAGCAGCTTCCTCGGGGTAGCGGGGGGAGTTGGAATCTTC. This codes for CASSFLGVAGGVGIF. V and J are TRBV7-2 and TRBJ2-1, with 10 bases fitting TRBD2. The CDR3 has 15 amino acids. Germline values: CDR1 SGHTA, CDR2 FQGNSA.

V is TRBV7-2 and J is TRBJ2-3, with D unclear. Trimming cost V 5 bases and J 9 bases, with 15 bases left between them. The germline CDR1 and CDR2 sequences are SGHTA and FQGNSA. The CDR3 consists of 13 residues. The CDR3 DNA reads as TGTGCCAGCAGCCCGATGAACGTCGGGACGCAGTATTTT. It is translated as CASSPMNVGTQYF.

The V gene is TRBV5-4, the J gene TRBJ2-3; 9 bases match TRBD2. This CDR3 has 17 residues. J was trimmed by 7 bases and V by 3 bases; bases with no gene match: 15. Germline V CDR1 and CDR2: SGHNT, YYREEE (reference sequence). The chain's CDR3 is CASSSGGSGGSRHTQYF. In DNA form, the CDR3 reads TGTGCCAGCAGCTCTGGAGGGAGCGGGGGGAGTAGGCATACGCAGTATTTT.

In the case of this clone: This may arise from a read error, as a much more abundant clone is one base away. The rearrangement links TRBV5-5 to TRBJ1-1; weak D call: TRBD1 (6 bases). V was clipped by 4 bases and J by 1 base, with 11 bases between them. This CDR3 contains 14 residues. Germline V gene data show CDR1 as SGHKS and CDR2 as YYEKEE (reference sequence). CDR3 DNA: TGTGCCAGCAGCCCAGGACAGACGAACACTGAAGCTTTCTTT. This translates into CASSPGQTNTEAFF.

This clone was observed a handful of times. The J gene is TRBJ1-2, the V gene TRBV5-6; 7 bases map to TRBD1. Germline values: CDR1 SGHDT, CDR2 YYEEEE. The CDR3 is 14 residues long. Trimming at V came to 0 bases and at J to 8 bases, leaving 7 bases not matched to a gene. The CDR3 DNA reads TGTGCCAGCAGCTTGGTCGACAGGGCGGAAGGCTACACCTTC. As protein: CASSLVDRAEGYTF.

J is TRBJ1-3 and V is TRBV5-1, with 8 bases fitting TRBD1. Germline V gives CDR1 SGHRS, CDR2 YFSETQ. V trimming: 4 bases; J trimming: 0 bases; junction bases outside the gene matches: 3. There are 15 residues in the CDR3. The CDR3 DNA reads TGCGCCAGCAGCGGGACAGGTACCTCTGGAAACACCATATATTTT. Translated: CASSGTGTSGNTIYF.

The rearrangement uses TRBV12-3 or TRBV12-4 and TRBJ2-5; 8 nucleotides agree with TRBD1. The CDR3 loop spans 13 amino acids. Germline trimming cut 6 bases from V and 2 bases from J; bases unmatched to any gene: 2. The CDR3 here is CASSRDRQETQYF. The CDR3 DNA reads TGTGCCAGCAGCCGGGACAGGCAAGAGACCCAGTACTTC.

The CDR3 spells CASSKDRGRGYGYTF. CDR3 nucleotides: TGTGCCAGCAGTAAGGACAGGGGGCGGGGCTATGGCTACACCTTC. This chain links TRBV6-5 with TRBJ1-2; 11 bases are a match to TRBD1. This CDR3 has 15 amino acids. Germline CDR1 is MNHEY and CDR2 is SVGAGI. V shed 5 bases and J 4 bases; nucleotides not matched to a gene: 6.

V and J are TRBV1 and TRBJ2-3; the DNA was not used to check the table's D call, TRBD2. TRBV1 is a recognized pseudogene. The CDR3 is 15 residues long. The CDR3 DNA reads TGCACCAGCAGCACGTTAGCGGGGGGCCCGGATACGCAGTATTTT. Amino acid sequence: CTSSTLAGGPDTQYF.

This clone is a singleton in its sample. The CDR3 nucleotides read TGCGCCAGCAGCCAAGACTCGGCAGGGCGGTACAATGAGCAGTTCTTC. Its protein product is CASSQDSAGRYNEQFF. The rearrangement joins TRBV4-1 to TRBJ2-1; D may be TRBD1 (5 bases). V dropped 0 bases and J dropped 4 bases, with 13 bases sitting between them. This CDR3 comprises 16 residues. Germline CDR1 reads MGHRA; CDR2 reads YSYEKL.

The chain employs TRBV6-4 and TRBJ2-7, with TRBD1 matching over 7 bases. V dropped 5 bases and J dropped 4; count of bases not matched to a gene: 5. Germline loops: CDR1 MRHNA, CDR2 SNTAGT. This CDR3 region has 13 residues. CDR3 region: CASSCWDRYEQYF. DNA for the CDR3: TGTGCCAGCAGTTGCTGGGACAGATACGAGCAGTACTTC.

This sequence joins TRBV5-6 and TRBJ2-1, with TRBD1 matching 7 bases. CDR1 SGHDT and CDR2 YYEEEE come from the germline V gene. This CDR3 has 16 amino acids. V shed 4 bases and J 0 bases; nucleotides not matched to a gene: 7. DNA for the CDR3: TGTGCCAGCAGCACTCGAGGGACAGCCTCCTACAATGAGCAGTTCTTC. The encoded protein is CASSTRGTASYNEQFF.

This chain links TRBV5-5 with TRBJ2-3; D may be TRBD1 (7 bases). V lost 4 bases and J lost 1, with 13 bases in between. The CDR3 consists of 15 residues. The germline gives CDR1 SGHKS, CDR2 YYEKEE (reference sequence). CDR3 DNA: TGTGCCAGCAGCCTGGCCAGGGGGGGCACAGATACGCAGTATTTT. This gives the protein CASSLARGGTDTQYF.

CDR3 loop: CASSNREGEKLFF. In DNA, the CDR3 is TGTGCCAGTAGTAACCGGGAAGGAGAAAAACTGTTTTTT. The gene calls are TRBV19 and TRBJ1-4; no reliable D call. The CDR3 loop spans 13 amino acids. Per germline, CDR1 LNHDA and CDR2 SQIVND (reference sequence). With 4 bases removed from V and 8 bases from J, the gap between germline ends came to 11 bases.

The chain uses TRBV5-1 and TRBJ2-3, with TRBD1 as a possible D gene (5 bases). With 2 bases removed from V and 4 bases from J, the gap between germline ends came to 5 bases. The CDR3 is 12 amino acids. Germline-derived CDR1 and CDR2 are SGHRS and YFSETQ. The CDR3 loop reads CASSLGADTQYF. CDR3 sequence (DNA): TGCGCCAGCAGCTTAGGGGCAGATACGCAGTATTTT.

This clone was counted between two and nine times. The rearrangement uses TRBV30 and TRBJ2-1; TRBD1 might be the D (6 bases). The V gene's germline CDR1 is GTSNPN and CDR2 SVGIG (reference sequence). The ends were cut back, 0 bases at V and 8 bases at J, with 11 bases in the middle. The CDR3 covers 13 residues. This chain's CDR3 is CAWSVPAGDEQFF. The CDR3, as DNA: TGTGCCTGGAGTGTACCTGCAGGGGATGAGCAGTTCTTC.

This rearrangement joins TRBV9 to TRBJ2-7; 10 nucleotides line up with TRBD2. The CDR3 totals 16 residues. In germline, CDR1 is SGDLS, CDR2 YYNGEE. The V segment lost 3 bases and the J segment 3 bases; nucleotides outside the gene matches: 9. CDR3 sequence (DNA): TGTGCCAGCAGCGGAGGACTAGCGGAGACCGACTACGAGCAGTACTTC. It yields the protein CASSGGLAETDYEQYF. The full variable domain, in which reference TRBV9 and TRBJ2-7 provide the parts outside the CDR3, is DSGVTQTPKHLITATGQRVTLRCSPRSGDLSVYWYQQSLDQGLQFLIQYYNGEERAKGNILERFSAQQFPDLHSELNLSSLELGDSALYFCASSGGLAETDYEQYFGPGTRLTVT.

The gene calls are TRBV9 and TRBJ1-2, with D tentatively TRBD1 (5 bases). V lost 3 bases and J 4 bases, leaving 10 bases between the germline ends. In germline, CDR1 is SGDLS, CDR2 YYNGEE. This CDR3 has 13 residues. This chain's CDR3 is CASSAQGTYGYTF. The DNA for the CDR3 is TGTGCCAGCAGCGCGCAGGGCACCTATGGCTACACCTTC.

The genes are TRBV27 and TRBJ2-1, with D tentatively TRBD2 (5 bases). Trimming shortened V by 1 base and J by 8 bases, and 12 bases separated the two germline ends. The CDR3 contains 14 residues. CDR1 is MNHEY and CDR2 is SMNVEV in the germline V gene (reference sequence). The CDR3 is CASSLWGEKHEQFF. In nucleotides, the CDR3 is TGTGCCAGCAGTTTATGGGGAGAGAAACATGAGCAGTTCTTC.

The genes are TRBV5-4 and TRBJ2-7; a possible D gene is TRBD1 (6 bases). Trimming pared 2 bases from V and 6 bases from J, leaving 9 bases between. This CDR3 comprises 12 residues. Germline V gene lookup returns CDR1 SGHNT and CDR2 YYREEE (reference sequence). The CDR3 region has the DNA TGTGCCAGCAGCTTCAGCAGGGGCGAGCAGTACTTC. This sequence encodes CASSFSRGEQYF.

The genes are TRBV6-1 and TRBJ2-2, with TRBD1 as a possible D gene (5 bases). V dropped 1 base and J dropped 1 base, with 7 bases sitting between them. CDR1 and CDR2 from the germline V gene are MNHNS and SASEGT. There are 15 residues in the CDR3. CDR3 residues: CASSEDTGNTGELFF. For the CDR3, the DNA is TGTGCCAGCAGTGAAGATACAGGGAACACCGGGGAGCTGTTTTTT.

The V gene is TRBV15, the J gene TRBJ1-1, with a possible D match to TRBD1 (6 bases). The CDR3 has 17 residues. Trimming removed 2 bases from V and 0 bases from J, with 16 bases in between. The germline V gene has CDR1 LNHNV and CDR2 YYDKDF (reference sequence). DNA of the CDR3: TGTGCCACCAGCAGACCAGATTACAGGGAAATGAACACTGAAGCTTTCTTT. This gives the protein CATSRPDYREMNTEAFF.

The chain couples TRBV3-1 (or the pseudogene TRBV3-2) to TRBJ2-1; 9 nucleotides align to TRBD2. The CDR3 extends over 15 amino acids. The V segment lost 2 bases and the J segment 7 bases; nucleotides outside the gene matches: 6. Germline lookup yields CDR1 LGHDT and CDR2 YNNKEL (reference sequence). The CDR3 protein is CASSQTASGANEQFF. For the CDR3, the DNA is TGTGCCAGCAGCCAAACAGCTAGCGGGGCAAATGAGCAGTTCTTC.